A single sample is the source of the 4 T cell receptor beta chains below, sequenced in a study of T cell responses to AZD1222 COVID-19 vaccine. Profiled with immunoSEQ multiplex PCR; TCRdb holds only in-frame clones, not every one. This sample carries about 110,000 clones, around 84% of them seen once, and the ten largest clones take about 3.5%. The sequenced sample was peripheral blood, obtained on day 0 of AZD1222 vaccination. The receptors shown here come from an adult in good health.

V is TRBV14 and J is TRBJ1-1; 8 bases are shared with TRBD1. The germline V gene has CDR1 SGHDN and CDR2 FVKESK. The junction had 13 bases not matched to a gene; V was cut back by 0 bases and J by 10 bases. This CDR3 has 16 residues. This CDR3 is CASSQDRGTGPGGAFF. CDR3 nucleotides: TGTGCCAGCAGCCAAGATCGGGGGACAGGCCCGGGGGGAGCTTTCTTT.

This rearrangement joins TRBV5-1 to TRBJ1-3; no firm D call. Germline CDR1 and CDR2: SGHRS and YFSETQ. Trimming took 1 base from V and 0 from J, leaving 11 bases between them. The CDR3 runs 16 residues. CDR3 protein: CASSLTGSGSGNTIYF. CDR3 in DNA: TGCGCCAGCAGCTTGACTGGGTCGGGCTCTGGAAACACCATATATTTT.

The V and J genes are TRBV5-1 and TRBJ1-2; 9 bases line up with TRBD1. V dropped 2 bases and J dropped 8; count of bases not matched to a gene: 7. Germline loops: CDR1 SGHRS, CDR2 YFSETQ. This CDR3 has 14 amino acids. This CDR3 reads CASSFRQGEEGYTF. As DNA, the CDR3 is TGCGCCAGCAGCTTCCGACAGGGGGAGGAAGGCTACACCTTC.

CDR3 loop: CAWSVSVGNQPQHF. As DNA, the CDR3 is TGTGCCTGGAGTGTTAGCGTGGGCAATCAGCCCCAGCATTTT. The gene calls are TRBV30 and TRBJ1-5; D ambiguous. V dropped 0 bases and J dropped 2 bases, with 8 bases sitting between them. The germline V gene encodes CDR1 GTSNPN and CDR2 SVGIG (reference sequence). There are 14 residues in the CDR3.